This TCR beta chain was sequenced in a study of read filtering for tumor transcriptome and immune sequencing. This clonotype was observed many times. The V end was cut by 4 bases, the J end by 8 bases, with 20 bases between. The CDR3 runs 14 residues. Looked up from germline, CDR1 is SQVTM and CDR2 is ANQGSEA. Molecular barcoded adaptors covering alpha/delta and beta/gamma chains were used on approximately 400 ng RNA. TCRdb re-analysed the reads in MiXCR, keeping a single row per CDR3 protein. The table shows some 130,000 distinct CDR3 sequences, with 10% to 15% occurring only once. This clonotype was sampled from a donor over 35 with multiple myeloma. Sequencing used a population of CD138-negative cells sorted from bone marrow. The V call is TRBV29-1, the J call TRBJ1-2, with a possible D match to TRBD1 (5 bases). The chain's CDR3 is CSVVGGYGDFGYTF. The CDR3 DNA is TGCAGCGTTGTCGGGGGGTATGGAGACTTCGGCTACACCTTC. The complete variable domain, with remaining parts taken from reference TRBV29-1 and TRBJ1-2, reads SAVISQKPSRDICQRGTSLTIQCQVDSQVTMMFWYRQQPGQSLTLIATANQGSEATYESGFVIDKFPISRPNLTFSTLTVSNMSPEDSSIYLCSVVGGYGDFGYTFGSGTRLTVV.